Listed below are T cell receptor beta chains from one sample, sequenced in a study of OX40 agonist ivuxolimab in advanced cancers. TCRdb's table, derived via immunoSEQ multiplex PCR, lists solely in-frame clones and lacks some. Among about 42,000 clones listed, 75% to 90% were seen once. The sequences come from CD4+ or CD8+ T cells sorted from blood, collected in a trial of the OX40 agonist ivuxolimab. Every receptor here comes from an adult with an advanced solid tumor such as melanoma, head and neck, liver or kidney cancer. Each CDR3 is given with its conserved first and last residue. A D gene is named only where the DNA matches it firmly.

>TRBV6-1|TRBD1|TRBJ2-4
TGTGCCAGCAGCCCAGACAGGGAAAAAAACATTCAGTACTTC
CASSPDREKNIQYF
>TRBV19|-|TRBJ2-7
TGTGCCAGTAGCGGGGTAGCCTACGAGCAGTACTTC
CASSGVAYEQYF
>TRBV23-1|TRBD1|TRBJ2-1
TGCGCCAGCAGACAAGCCCGGGACAGGGTCCACAATGAGCAGTTCTTC
CASRQARDRVHNEQFF
>TRBV27|TRBD2|TRBJ2-3
TGTGCCAGCAGTCCCGGGACTAGCGGATACACAGATACGCAGTATTTT
CASSPGTSGYTDTQYF
>TRBV19|-|TRBJ2-5
TGTGCCAGTAGTATAGTACTAGCTCAAGAGACCCAGTACTTC
CASSIVLAQETQYF
>TRBV4-3|-|TRBJ2-3
TGCGCCAGCAGCCGTAAGGACGCAGATACGCAGTATTTT
CASSRKDADTQYF
>TRBV6-1|-|TRBJ2-1
TGTGCCAGCACCTCAGACGGGCCCAGTTACAATGAGCAGTTCTTC
CASTSDGPSYNEQFF
>TRBV30|TRBD2|TRBJ2-3
TGTGCCGGGTCTAGCGGGAGGGCCGGGGATACGCAGTATTTT
CAGSSGRAGDTQYF
>TRBV30|-|TRBJ1-5
TGTGCCTGGAGTAGGCTTGCGGGCAATCAGCCCCAGCATTTT
CAWSRLAGNQPQHF
>TRBV5-4|TRBD2|TRBJ2-1
TGTGCCAGCAGCCCGGGACTAGCGGGCCTATACAATGAGCAGTTCTTC
CASSPGLAGLYNEQFF
>TRBV15|-|TRBJ1-3
TGTGCCACCAGCAGGCAGGCCGCCTCTGGAAACACCATATATTTT
CATSRQAASGNTIYF
>TRBV12-5|-|TRBJ1-2
TGTGCTAGTGGTTTGGCCGGGACGGATTGGGGCTACACCTTC
CASGLAGTDWGYTF